This record covers a single TCR beta chain. Its antigen is not identified. This specimen comes from a study of T cells in tuberculosis. Study-wide context: IGRA-negative adolescents, IGRA-positive adolescents with latent tuberculosis and adults with active tuberculosis formed this South African cohort. Blood was taken before or within 7 days of anti-tuberculosis therapy. The study's findings and limits: Active tuberculosis alpha repertoires lay closer to GMM-specific TCRs than controls'. Selection depended on which cryopreserved specimens were available.

The protocol was immunoSEQ multiplex PCR, while the TCRdb copy is restricted to in-frame clones and leaves out a portion. This table holds some 31,000 clones, about 92% found once. Documented time point: new active TB diagnosis, blood taken before or within 7 days of starting treatment. There are 14 residues in the CDR3. V lost 5 bases and J 6 bases, leaving 16 bases between the germline ends. The germline CDR1 and CDR2 sequences are MNHEY and SMNVEV (reference sequence). The specimen was PBMCs, collected at tuberculosis diagnosis. V usage is TRBV27 and J usage is TRBJ1-1; D is unclear. The clonotype was recovered from an adult with tuberculosis. This CDR3 is CASSHPTGGSEAFF. The DNA for the CDR3 is TGTGCCAGCAGTCACCCCACCGGAGGCTCTGAAGCTTTCTTT.